This T cell receptor (beta chain) was recovered during a study of OX40 agonist ivuxolimab in advanced cancers. The wider study: The group had a mean age of roughly 65 years, ranged from about 20 to 90, and was approximately 81% male.

Patients with a history of autoimmune disease or on systemic immunosuppression were excluded. Here immunoSEQ multiplex PCR was the method, and the copy in TCRdb shows in-frame clones only, minus some. The sample lists about 45,000 clones; under 95% were seen once. This CDR3 contains 14 residues. Germline V gives CDR1 MNHEY, CDR2 SMNVEV (reference sequence). V lost 3 bases, J lost 2 bases, and 11 bases lay in between. The input for sequencing was CD4+ or CD8+ T cells sorted from blood, taken in a trial of the OX40 agonist ivuxolimab. The V gene is TRBV27, the J gene TRBJ2-7; D may be TRBD2 (6 bases). The source of this sequence is an adult with an advanced solid tumor such as melanoma, head and neck, liver or kidney cancer. CDR3 sequence (DNA): TGTGCCAGCAGTTTTGGGACTCCTCCCTACGAGCAGTACTTC. It translates to CASSFGTPPYEQYF.